This entry features one TCR beta chain sequence. Sequencing used immunoSEQ multiplex PCR; TCRdb keeps in-frame clones, though not all of them. The sample includes a few hundred thousand clones, 90% of them seen just once. This sample was taken from a study of blood T cell repertoires in COVID-19. Across the whole study: Some COVID-19 samples were acute and others convalescent; all came from the United States, Italy and Spain. T cells, B-cell-depleted T cells, or PBMCs provided the cDNA or gDNA that served as material.

Sample: peripheral blood. The source of this sequence is a woman between 55 and 75 years old with COVID-19, enrolled during active disease.

The CDR3 DNA sequence: TGTGCCAGCAGTTGGGACAGCGCTCGGCAGCCCCAGCATTTT. It codes for CASSWDSARQPQHF. The rearrangement joins TRBV2 to TRBJ1-5, with 7 bases that match TRBD1. This CDR3 is 14 amino acids long. Trimming removed 5 bases from V and 7 bases from J; junction bases left unmatched: 8. Germline V gene sequence: CDR1 SNHLY, CDR2 FYNNEI.